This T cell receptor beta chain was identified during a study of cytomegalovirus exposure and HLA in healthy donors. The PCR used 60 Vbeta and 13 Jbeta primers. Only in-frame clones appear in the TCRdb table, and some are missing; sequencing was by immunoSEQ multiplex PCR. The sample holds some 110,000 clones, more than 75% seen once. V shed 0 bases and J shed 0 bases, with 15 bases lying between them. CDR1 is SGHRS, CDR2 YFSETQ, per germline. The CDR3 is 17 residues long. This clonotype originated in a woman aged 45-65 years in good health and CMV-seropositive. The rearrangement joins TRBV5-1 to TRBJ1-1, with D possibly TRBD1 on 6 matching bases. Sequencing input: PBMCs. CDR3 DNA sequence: TGCGCCAGCAGCTTGGTCCAGGGGAGGGGAGTGAACACTGAAGCTTTCTTT. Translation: CASSLVQGRGVNTEAFF.